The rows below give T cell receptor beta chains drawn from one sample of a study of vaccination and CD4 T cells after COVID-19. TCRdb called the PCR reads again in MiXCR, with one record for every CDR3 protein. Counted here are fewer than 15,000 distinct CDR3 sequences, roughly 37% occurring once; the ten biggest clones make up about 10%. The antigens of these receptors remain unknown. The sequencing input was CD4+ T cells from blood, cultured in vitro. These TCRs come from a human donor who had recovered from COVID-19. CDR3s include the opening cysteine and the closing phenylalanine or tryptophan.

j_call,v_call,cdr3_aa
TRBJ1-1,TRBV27,CASSFDRGRGNTEAFF
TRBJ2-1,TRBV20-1,CSQRLAGETSYNEQFF
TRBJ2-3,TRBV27,CASTSLAGDRTDTQYF
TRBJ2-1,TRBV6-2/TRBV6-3,CASGRRSLNNEQFF
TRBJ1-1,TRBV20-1,CSVDIRGPATEAFF
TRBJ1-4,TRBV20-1,CSANDEQGAGEKLFF
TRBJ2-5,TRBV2,CASSPLSGRASKTQYF
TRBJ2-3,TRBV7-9,CASSLAGLAGPLTDTQYF
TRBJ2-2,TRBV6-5,CASSFGGVRAGQGGELFF
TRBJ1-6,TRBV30,CAWRGDNSPLHF
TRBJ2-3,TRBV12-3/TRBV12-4,CASSLVGPRADTQYF
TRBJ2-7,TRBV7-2,CASRDTGTLSYEQYF
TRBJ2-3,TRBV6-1,CASSERGGGSPSTDTQYF
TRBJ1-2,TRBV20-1,CISPRDSRYGYTF
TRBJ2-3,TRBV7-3,CASSPWDRSDTQYF
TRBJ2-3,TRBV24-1,CATVDTVTDTQYF
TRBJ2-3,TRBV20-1,CSALGSGMSTDTQYF
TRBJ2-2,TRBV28,CASSFTFHTGELFF
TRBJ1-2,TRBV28,CVSGGYTF
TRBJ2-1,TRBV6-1,CASRLQGAESYNEQFF
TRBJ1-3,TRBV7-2,CASSLAVAGNTIYF
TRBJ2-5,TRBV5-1,CASSSSRGLAGGETQYF
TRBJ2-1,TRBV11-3,CASSLAEHNEQFF
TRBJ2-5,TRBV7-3,CASAGAVPAETQYF
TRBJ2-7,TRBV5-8,CASSLDQTYEQYF
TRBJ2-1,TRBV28,CASSSLLAGGNEQFF
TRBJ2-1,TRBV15,CATSSRHNEQFF
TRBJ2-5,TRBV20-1,CSAHAYQETQYF
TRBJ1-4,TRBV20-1,CSAKGQMLWEEKLFF
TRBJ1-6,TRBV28,CASSVTGGAYNSPLHF
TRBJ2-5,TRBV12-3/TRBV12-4,CASRSQGSTQYF
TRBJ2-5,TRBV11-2,CASSLRVETQYF
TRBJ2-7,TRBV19,CASSTRRGGSYEQYF
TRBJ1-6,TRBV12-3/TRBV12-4,CASSLDGRNYSPLHF
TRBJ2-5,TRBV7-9,CASNAYSRTPETQYF